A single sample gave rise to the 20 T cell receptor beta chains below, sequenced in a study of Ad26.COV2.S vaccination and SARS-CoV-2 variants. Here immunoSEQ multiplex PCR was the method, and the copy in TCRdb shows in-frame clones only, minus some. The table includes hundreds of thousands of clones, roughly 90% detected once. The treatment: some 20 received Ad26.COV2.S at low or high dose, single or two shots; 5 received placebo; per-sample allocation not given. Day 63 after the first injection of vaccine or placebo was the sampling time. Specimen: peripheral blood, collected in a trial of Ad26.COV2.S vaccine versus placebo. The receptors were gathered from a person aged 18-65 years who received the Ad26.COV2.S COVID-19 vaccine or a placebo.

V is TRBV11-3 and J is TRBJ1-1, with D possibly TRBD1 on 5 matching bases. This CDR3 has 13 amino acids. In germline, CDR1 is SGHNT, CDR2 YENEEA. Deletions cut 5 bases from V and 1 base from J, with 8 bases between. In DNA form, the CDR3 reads TGTGCCAGCAGCCTTGGACAGAACACTGAAGCTTTCTTT. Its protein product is CASSLGQNTEAFF.

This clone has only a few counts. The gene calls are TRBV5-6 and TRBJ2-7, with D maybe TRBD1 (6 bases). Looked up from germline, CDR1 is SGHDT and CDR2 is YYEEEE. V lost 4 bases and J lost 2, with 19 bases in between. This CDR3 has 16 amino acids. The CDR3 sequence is CASSPGVTRSAYEQYF. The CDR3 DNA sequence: TGTGCCAGCAGCCCAGGGGTAACCCGCTCAGCCTACGAGCAGTACTTC.

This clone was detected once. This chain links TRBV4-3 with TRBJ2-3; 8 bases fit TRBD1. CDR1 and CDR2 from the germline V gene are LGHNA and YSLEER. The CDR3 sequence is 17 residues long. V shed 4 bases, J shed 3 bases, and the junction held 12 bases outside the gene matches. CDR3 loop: CASSRTPQGAGTDTQYF. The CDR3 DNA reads TGCGCCAGCAGCCGAACCCCTCAGGGGGCCGGGACAGATACGCAGTATTTT.

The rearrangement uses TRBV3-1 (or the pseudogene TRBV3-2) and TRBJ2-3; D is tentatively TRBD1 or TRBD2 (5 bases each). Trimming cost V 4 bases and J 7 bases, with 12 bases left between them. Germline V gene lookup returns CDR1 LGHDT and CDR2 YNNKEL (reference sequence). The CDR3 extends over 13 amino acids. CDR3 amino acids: CASSPGTANTQYF. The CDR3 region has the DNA TGTGCCAGCAGCCCCGGGACGGCGAATACGCAGTATTTT.

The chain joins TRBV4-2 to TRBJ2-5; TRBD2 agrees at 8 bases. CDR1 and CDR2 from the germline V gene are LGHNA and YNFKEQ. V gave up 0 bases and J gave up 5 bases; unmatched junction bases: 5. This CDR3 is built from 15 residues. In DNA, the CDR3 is TGTGCCAGCAGCCAAGATCGGGGGGGGCTGGAGACCCAGTACTTC. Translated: CASSQDRGGLETQYF.

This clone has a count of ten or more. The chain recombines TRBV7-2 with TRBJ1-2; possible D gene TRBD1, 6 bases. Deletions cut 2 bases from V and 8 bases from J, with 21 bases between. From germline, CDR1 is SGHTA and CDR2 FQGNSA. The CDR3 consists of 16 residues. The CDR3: CASSLSEGGDQLGYTF. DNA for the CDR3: TGTGCCAGCAGCTTAAGCGAGGGGGGGGACCAATTGGGCTACACCTTC.

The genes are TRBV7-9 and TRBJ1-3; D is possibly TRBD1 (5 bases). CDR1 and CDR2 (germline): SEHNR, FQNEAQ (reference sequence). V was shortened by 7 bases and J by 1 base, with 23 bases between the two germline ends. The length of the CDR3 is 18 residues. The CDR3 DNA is TGTGCCAGCATTCCGCTCCCCGGGACGGACCTTTCTGGAAACACCATATATTTT. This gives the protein CASIPLPGTDLSGNTIYF.

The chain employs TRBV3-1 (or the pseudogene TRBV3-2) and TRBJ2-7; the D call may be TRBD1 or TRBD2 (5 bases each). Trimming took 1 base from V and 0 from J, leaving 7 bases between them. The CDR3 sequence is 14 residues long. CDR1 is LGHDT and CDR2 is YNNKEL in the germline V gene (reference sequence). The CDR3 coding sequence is TGTGCCAGCAGCCAAGGGGACGCCTCCTACGAGCAGTACTTC. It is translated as CASSQGDASYEQYF.

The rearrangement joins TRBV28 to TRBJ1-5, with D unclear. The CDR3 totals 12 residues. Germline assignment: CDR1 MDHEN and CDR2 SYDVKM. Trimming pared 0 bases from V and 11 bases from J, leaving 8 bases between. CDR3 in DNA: TGTGCCAGCAGTTTATGGGTAGAGACCCAGCATTTT. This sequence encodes CASSLWVETQHF. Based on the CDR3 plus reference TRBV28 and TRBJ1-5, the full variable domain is DVKVTQSSRYLVKRTGEKVFLECVQDMDHENMFWYRQDPGLGLRLIYFSYDVKMKEKGDIPEGYSVSREKKERFSLILESASTNQTSMYLCASSLWVETQHFGDGTRLSIL.

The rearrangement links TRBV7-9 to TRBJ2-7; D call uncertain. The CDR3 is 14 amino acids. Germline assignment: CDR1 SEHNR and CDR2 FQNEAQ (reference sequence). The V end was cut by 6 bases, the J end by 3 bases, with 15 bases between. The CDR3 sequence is CASSAPLSSYEQYF. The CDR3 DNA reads TGTGCCAGCAGTGCCCCTTTGAGCAGCTACGAGCAGTACTTC.

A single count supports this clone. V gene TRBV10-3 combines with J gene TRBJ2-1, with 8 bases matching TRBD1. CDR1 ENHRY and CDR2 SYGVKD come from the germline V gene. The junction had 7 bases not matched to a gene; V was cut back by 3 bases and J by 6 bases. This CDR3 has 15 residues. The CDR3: CAISDGDRISNEQFF. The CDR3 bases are TGTGCCATCAGTGATGGGGACAGGATAAGCAATGAGCAGTTCTTC.

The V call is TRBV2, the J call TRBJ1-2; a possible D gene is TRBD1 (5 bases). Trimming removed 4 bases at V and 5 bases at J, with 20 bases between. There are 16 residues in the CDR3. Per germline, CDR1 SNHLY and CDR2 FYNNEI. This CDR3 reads CASSGSGTSEPYGYTF. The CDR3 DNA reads TGTGCCAGCAGTGGCTCCGGGACTTCAGAGCCTTATGGCTACACCTTC.

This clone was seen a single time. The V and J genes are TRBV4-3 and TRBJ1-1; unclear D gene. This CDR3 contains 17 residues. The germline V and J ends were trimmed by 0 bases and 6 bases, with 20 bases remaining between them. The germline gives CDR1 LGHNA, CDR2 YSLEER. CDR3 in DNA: TGCGCCAGCAGCCAAGATAATTACCTGTATGGGGAGGCTGAAGCTTTCTTT. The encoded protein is CASSQDNYLYGEAEAFF.

CDR3 residues: CASSGGTGSVPGELFF. The CDR3 DNA is TGTGCCAGCAGCGGAGGGACAGGGAGTGTCCCCGGGGAGCTGTTTTTT. The genes are TRBV5-4 and TRBJ2-2; 9 bases are shared with TRBD1. CDR3 length: 16 amino acids. V trimming: 4 bases; J trimming: 6 bases; junction bases outside the gene matches: 10. Germline CDR1 reads SGHNT; CDR2 reads YYREEE (reference sequence).

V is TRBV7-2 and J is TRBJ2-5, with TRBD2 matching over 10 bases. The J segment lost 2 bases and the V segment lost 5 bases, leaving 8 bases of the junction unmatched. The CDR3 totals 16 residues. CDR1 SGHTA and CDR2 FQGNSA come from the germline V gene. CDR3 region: CASSIPSGSGQETQYF. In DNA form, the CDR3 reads TGTGCCAGCAGCATCCCTAGCGGGAGTGGTCAAGAGACCCAGTACTTC.

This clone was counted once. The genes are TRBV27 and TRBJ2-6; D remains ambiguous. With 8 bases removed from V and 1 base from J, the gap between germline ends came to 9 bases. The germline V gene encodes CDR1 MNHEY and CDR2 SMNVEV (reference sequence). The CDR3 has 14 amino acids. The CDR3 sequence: CASLSYSGANVLTF. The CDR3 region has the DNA TGTGCCAGCCTCAGCTATTCTGGGGCCAACGTCCTGACTTTC.

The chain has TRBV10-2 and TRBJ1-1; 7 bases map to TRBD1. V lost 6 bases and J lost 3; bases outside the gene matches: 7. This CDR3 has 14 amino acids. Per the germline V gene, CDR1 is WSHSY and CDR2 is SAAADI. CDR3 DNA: TGCGCCAGCAGCCTCGAGGGGGCTGACACTGAAGCTTTCTTT. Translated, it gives CASSLEGADTEAFF.

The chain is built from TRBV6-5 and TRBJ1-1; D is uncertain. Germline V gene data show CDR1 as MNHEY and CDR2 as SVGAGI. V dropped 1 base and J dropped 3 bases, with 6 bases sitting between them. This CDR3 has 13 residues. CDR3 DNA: TGTGCCAGCAGTTACTATAGGGACACTGAAGCTTTCTTT. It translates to CASSYYRDTEAFF.

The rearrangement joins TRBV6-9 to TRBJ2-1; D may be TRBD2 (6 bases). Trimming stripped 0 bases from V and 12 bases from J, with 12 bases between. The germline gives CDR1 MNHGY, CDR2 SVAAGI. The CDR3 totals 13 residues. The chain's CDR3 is CASSYSYGTPQFF. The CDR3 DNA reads TGTGCCAGCAGTTATTCGTACGGGACTCCGCAGTTCTTC.

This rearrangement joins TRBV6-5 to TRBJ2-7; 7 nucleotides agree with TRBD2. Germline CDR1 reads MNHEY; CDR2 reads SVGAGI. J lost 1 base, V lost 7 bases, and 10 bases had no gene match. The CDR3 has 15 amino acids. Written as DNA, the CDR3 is TGTGCCAGCACCTCGCCATCCGGGGGGTCCTACGAGCAGTACTTC. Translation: CASTSPSGGSYEQYF.